This is a list of T cell receptor beta chains from one sample in a study of T cell changes during pregnancy in multiple sclerosis. This table comes from immunoSEQ multiplex PCR, and its TCRdb copy is limited to in-frame clones, with some not included. The repertoire holds about 66,000 clones, with around nine tenths as singletons. The source material was peripheral blood, sampled in the third trimester of pregnancy. The receptors originated from a female donor with multiple sclerosis, enrolled in a pregnancy study. Both conserved end residues are part of each CDR3. Fields, in order: V gene, J gene, clone size, D gene, CDR3 DNA, CDR3 protein. A D gene is named only where the DNA matches it firmly. The size field is filled for only some rows; it gives once, few, many or a size class.

>TRBV5-4|TRBJ1-1|.|TRBD1
TGTGCCAGCAGCTGGGGACAGGAGAACACTGAAGCTTTCTTT
CASSWGQENTEAFF
>TRBV5-1|TRBJ1-5|.|TRBD1
TGCGCCAGTAGACAGGGAAGCAATCAGCCCCAGCATTTT
CASRQGSNQPQHF
>TRBV5-1|TRBJ1-2|.|.
TGCGCCAGCAGCTTGGCCCGAGGAGGGCTAGGCTACACCTTC
CASSLARGGLGYTF
>TRBV18|TRBJ2-3|.|.
TGTGCCAGCTCCTTCACATCAGATACGCAGTATTTT
CASSFTSDTQYF
>TRBV7-9|TRBJ1-6|few|.
TGTGCCAGCAGCACAACGTCCGACAGGCCACGTTCACCCCTCCACTTT
CASSTTSDRPRSPLHF
>TRBV7-9|TRBJ2-7|.|TRBD1
TGTGCCAGCAGCTTTCATCAGGGGGTCGACGAGCAGTACTTC
CASSFHQGVDEQYF
>TRBV6-5|TRBJ1-1|.|.
TGTGCCAGCAGGCGAGGGTTTGGCACTGAAGCTTTCTTT
CASRRGFGTEAFF
>TRBV10-1|TRBJ2-2|.|.
TGCGCCAGCAGTGAGCGAAGCGGACCGGTCGGGGAGCTGTTTTTT
CASSERSGPVGELFF
>TRBV6-1|TRBJ1-4|.|.
TGTGCCAGCAGTGAACCGGGGAATGAAAAACTGTTTTTT
CASSEPGNEKLFF
>TRBV19|TRBJ2-7|.|TRBD2
TGTGCCAGTAGTATAGCTACGGCGTCGACTAGCGGGAGTAACGAGCAGTACTTC
CASSIATASTSGSNEQYF
>TRBV28|TRBJ1-2|.|.
TGTGCCAGCAGTTTCCGGGGGGCCGAGCTTTCCAAAGGCTACACCTTC
CASSFRGAELSKGYTF
>TRBV4-1|TRBJ2-6|.|.
TGCGCCAGGGAGGGTCTCGGGGCCAACGTCCTGACTTTC
CAREGLGANVLTF
>TRBV10-2|TRBJ2-1|once|TRBD2
TGCGCCAGTCGACTAGCGGGAGGGGGCTACAATGAGCAGTTCTTC
CASRLAGGGYNEQFF
>TRBV6-1|TRBJ2-7|once|TRBD1
TGTGCCAGCAAAACCCCGGGACAGGGAACCTACGAGCAGTACTTC
CASKTPGQGTYEQYF
>TRBV5-4|TRBJ1-2|.|.
TGTGCCAGCAGCTTGGGCGCGGATACAACTAACTATGGCTACACCTTC
CASSLGADTTNYGYTF
>TRBV6-5|TRBJ1-1|many|.
TGTGCCAGCAGCCGATCCGACAGGTACACTGAAGCTTTCTTT
CASSRSDRYTEAFF
>TRBV5-1|TRBJ1-2|.|TRBD1
TGCGCCAGCAGCTTGCAGGACAGGGGGTCGGATGGCTACACCTTC
CASSLQDRGSDGYTF
>TRBV5-1|TRBJ1-2|.|TRBD1
TGCGCCAGCAGCCCAACCGGGACAGGTCTTTATGGCTACACCTTC
CASSPTGTGLYGYTF
>TRBV12-5|TRBJ2-1|.|TRBD1
TGTGCTAGTGAAAAGGGGGCAAATGAGCAGTTCTTC
CASEKGANEQFF
>TRBV6-6|TRBJ2-2|.|.
TGTGCCAGCAAAGTGCGCTTAGACACCGGGGAGCTGTTTTTT
CASKVRLDTGELFF
>TRBV7-3|TRBJ1-2|.|.
TGTGCCAGCAGCTCACAGGGAAACTATGGCTACACCTTC
CASSSQGNYGYTF
>TRBV7-8|TRBJ1-5|.|.
TGTGCCAGCAGCCCTCTGACAGGACTTAATCAGCCCCAGCATTTT
CASSPLTGLNQPQHF
>TRBV27|TRBJ1-5|.|.
TGTGCCAGCAGTTCTTTTGTCCCCGTCCCCGATCAGCCCCAGCATTTT
CASSSFVPVPDQPQHF
>TRBV7-2|TRBJ2-5|.|.
TGTGCCAGCAGCTTAGAAGTTCGGGAGACCCAGTACTTC
CASSLEVRETQYF
>TRBV5-6|TRBJ1-1|.|.
TGTGCCAGCAGCTCCGGTCAGGGCAGCCACACTGAAGCTTTCTTT
CASSSGQGSHTEAFF
>TRBV30|TRBJ1-1|.|.
TGTGCCTGGAGCCCCCCGGGAGACCGCGGGGCTTTCTTT
CAWSPPGDRGAFF
>TRBV29-1|TRBJ2-1|.|.
TGCAGCGATCGGGTGGACTACAATGAGCAGTTCTTC
CSDRVDYNEQFF
>TRBV2|TRBJ2-3|.|TRBD1
TGTGCCAGCCAAGAACAGGGGGCGATTCTGGATACGCAGTATTTT
CASQEQGAILDTQYF
>TRBV29-1|TRBJ2-5|.|.
TGCAGCGCTCCAGGGGGGTTCCAAGAGACCCAGTACTTC
CSAPGGFQETQYF
>TRBV29-1|TRBJ2-2|.|.
TGCAGCTTAGGGGACAAAGACACCGGGGAGCTGTTTTTT
CSLGDKDTGELFF
>TRBV6-1|TRBJ2-7|once|TRBD1
TGTGCCAGCAGCCCAGGACAGGGGGCAGATCACGAGCAGTACTTC
CASSPGQGADHEQYF
>TRBV27|TRBJ2-3|once|TRBD1
TGTGCCAGCAGCCTGACAGGGATTGCAGATACGCAGTATTTT
CASSLTGIADTQYF
>TRBV19|TRBJ2-3|.|.
TGTGCCAGTAGTATAGGGACACTGTTCACAGATACGCAGTATTTT
CASSIGTLFTDTQYF
>TRBV4-1|TRBJ1-2|.|TRBD1
TGCGCCAGCAGCCAAGGGACAGGGGATGGCTACACCTTC
CASSQGTGDGYTF
>TRBV6-1|TRBJ1-2|.|.
TGTGCCAGCAGTGAACCCCTGGCGCGGACTGCTGGCTACACCTTC
CASSEPLARTAGYTF
>TRBV9|TRBJ1-3|.|.
TGTGCCAGCAGCGTCCGGGACAATGGAAACACCATATATTTT
CASSVRDNGNTIYF
>TRBV7-9|TRBJ2-4|.|.
TGTGCCAGCAGCTTAGGGGCAGGGCTAGCCAAAAACATTCAGTACTTC
CASSLGAGLAKNIQYF
>TRBV7-9|TRBJ2-5|once|.
TGTGCCAGCAGCTCCCTAGTCGAACAAGAGACCCAGTACTTC
CASSSLVEQETQYF
>TRBV7-6|TRBJ2-1|once|.
TGTGCCAGCAGCTTAGTCGGGACAAACCCTTCCAATGAGCAGTTCTTC
CASSLVGTNPSNEQFF
>TRBV19|TRBJ1-1|.|.
TGTGCCAGTAGTAATGCGGGGGCAGGCACTGAAGCTTTCTTT
CASSNAGAGTEAFF
>TRBV7-9|TRBJ1-4|once|.
TGTGCCAGCAGCAACGATTTTACAGGGTCAAGGGAAAAACTGTTTTTT
CASSNDFTGSREKLFF
>TRBV19|TRBJ2-1|.|.
TGTGCCAGTAGTATAACGCTAGTAGTTGAGCAGTTCTTC
CASSITLVVEQFF